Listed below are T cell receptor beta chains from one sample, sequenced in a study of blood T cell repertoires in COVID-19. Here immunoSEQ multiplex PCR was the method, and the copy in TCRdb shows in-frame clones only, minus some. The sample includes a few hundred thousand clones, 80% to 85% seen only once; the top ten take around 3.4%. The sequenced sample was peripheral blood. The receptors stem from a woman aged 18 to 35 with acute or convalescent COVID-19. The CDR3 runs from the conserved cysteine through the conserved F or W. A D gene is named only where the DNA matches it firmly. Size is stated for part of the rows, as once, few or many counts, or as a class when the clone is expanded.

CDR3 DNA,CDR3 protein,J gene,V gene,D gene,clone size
TGTGCCAGCAGTTTTGGGACAGATGAGCAGTTCTTC,CASSFGTDEQFF,TRBJ2-1,TRBV27,TRBD1,.
TGCGCCAGCAGCTTGCAGTTTGGGGCAGGGTCTGGAAACACCATATATTTT,CASSLQFGAGSGNTIYF,TRBJ1-3,TRBV5-1,.,.
TGTGCCAGCAGCCACACCCTTAATTCACCCCTCCACTTT,CASSHTLNSPLHF,TRBJ1-6,TRBV12-3/TRBV12-4,.,.
TGTGCCAGCAGTACCGGGACTAGCGGGAGGGATAAGCAGTTCTTC,CASSTGTSGRDKQFF,TRBJ2-1,TRBV25-1,TRBD2,.
TGCGCCAGCAGCTTGGTGGGGGCGGGTGAAGCTTTCTTT,CASSLVGAGEAFF,TRBJ1-1,TRBV5-1,.,.
TGTGCCAGCATTCCCCCTGGACAGGGTTCTCCCTACGAGCAGTACTTC,CASIPPGQGSPYEQYF,TRBJ2-7,TRBV28,TRBD1,.
TGCGCCAGCAGATCTACAGGTTCTTCGCAGTTCTTC,CASRSTGSSQFF,TRBJ2-1,TRBV5-1,.,.
TGTGCCAGCAGCTTAGATCAGAGCGGGAGTCGGTCCTACAATGAGCAGTTCTTC,CASSLDQSGSRSYNEQFF,TRBJ2-1,TRBV11-3,TRBD2,.
TGTGCCAGTAGTATCGGTCCCCCGGGACAGGGTCCCTACGAGCAGTACTTC,CASSIGPPGQGPYEQYF,TRBJ2-7,TRBV19,TRBD1,.
TGTGCCTGGAATGCGCGGCCTAACTATGGCTACACCTTC,CAWNARPNYGYTF,TRBJ1-2,TRBV30,.,.
TGTGCCAGCAGCTCCTACGACAGGGGGGGCTACGAGCAGTACTTC,CASSSYDRGGYEQYF,TRBJ2-7,TRBV7-9,TRBD1,.
TGTGCCAGCAGTTTAGGACAAGAAGCTTTCTTT,CASSLGQEAFF,TRBJ1-1,TRBV28,.,.
TGTGCCAGCACCCTAGGTGGGGAGTCCTACAATGAGCAGTTCTTC,CASTLGGESYNEQFF,TRBJ2-1,TRBV9,.,.
TGTGCCAGTAGTATTAGTCAGGGAATACAGACCCAGTACTTC,CASSISQGIQTQYF,TRBJ2-5,TRBV19,.,.
TGTGCCAGCAGTGAACCGGGGTCGACAGATACGCAGTATTTT,CASSEPGSTDTQYF,TRBJ2-3,TRBV2,.,.
TGTGCCAGCAGCTCTAATCGACAGGCGAACACTGAAGCTTTCTTT,CASSSNRQANTEAFF,TRBJ1-1,TRBV27,.,.
TGTGCCAGCAGCCCCGGGACAGCTAATGAAAAACTGTTTTTT,CASSPGTANEKLFF,TRBJ1-4,TRBV11-1,TRBD1,.
TGTGCCAGCAGCTTAGTCCCCTCTAGGAGTCAAGAGACCCAGTACTTC,CASSLVPSRSQETQYF,TRBJ2-5,TRBV11-2,.,.
TGTGCCAGCAGTCCCACTTTCCAGGAGACTAATACGCAGTATTTT,CASSPTFQETNTQYF,TRBJ2-3,TRBV6-4,.,.
TGTGCCAGCAGCTTTCCCGACAGGGCCGAAGCTTTCTTT,CASSFPDRAEAFF,TRBJ1-1,TRBV5-6,TRBD1,.
TGCGCCAGCAGACGTTACCCAACCGACAGAGACACTGAAGCTTTCTTT,CASRRYPTDRDTEAFF,TRBJ1-1,TRBV5-1,.,few
TGTGCCAGCAGCCGCGACCCGGGACAGCGGGTATCCTACGAGCAGTACTTC,CASSRDPGQRVSYEQYF,TRBJ2-7,TRBV7-9,.,many
TGTGCCAGCTCACCCGGAGGGAATAATTCACCCCTCCACTTT,CASSPGGNNSPLHF,TRBJ1-6,TRBV18,.,.
TGTGCCAGCAGTGGCGGACAGGGGACCTCACCCCTCCACTTT,CASSGGQGTSPLHF,TRBJ1-6,TRBV25-1,TRBD1,few
TGTGCCAGCAGTTCAGGCCGAAACTATGGCTACACCTTC,CASSSGRNYGYTF,TRBJ1-2,TRBV28,.,few
TGTGCCAGCAGCCCCCTACACGGGGGTGCCTACGAGCAGTACTTC,CASSPLHGGAYEQYF,TRBJ2-7,TRBV3-1/TRBV3-2,.,.
TGTGCCACCCAGGACAGGGGGAACACCGGGGAGCTGTTTTTT,CATQDRGNTGELFF,TRBJ2-2,TRBV6-5,TRBD1,.
TGTGCCATCAGTGAGGGGACAGGGAAGAACACCGGGGAGCTGTTTTTT,CAISEGTGKNTGELFF,TRBJ2-2,TRBV10-3,TRBD1,.
TGTGCCAGCAGTTTAAACTCAGGGTTCCTCGAGCAGTACTTC,CASSLNSGFLEQYF,TRBJ2-7,TRBV27,.,once
TGCGCCAGCAGCCAAGGTCCAGTTTCTAGCGGGAGGGCTCCGGATACGCAGTATTTT,CASSQGPVSSGRAPDTQYF,TRBJ2-3,TRBV4-3,TRBD2,.
TGTGCCAGTAGCCGGCTTCTTGGGCAGGGGCAAGAGACCCAGTACTTC,CASSRLLGQGQETQYF,TRBJ2-5,TRBV19,.,few
TGTGCCAGCAGCCGCCGGGACACCAACTATGGCTACACCTTC,CASSRRDTNYGYTF,TRBJ1-2,TRBV7-9,.,.
TGTGCCAGCAGCTTAGATCAGGGGGGTAACAATTACAATGAGCAGTTCTTC,CASSLDQGGNNYNEQFF,TRBJ2-1,TRBV11-3,.,many
TGTGCCAGCAGCTACCGACTAGGGGACAATGAGCAGTTCTTC,CASSYRLGDNEQFF,TRBJ2-1,TRBV7-9,.,few
TGTGCCAGCAGCGTAGAGCCAGAGGCCGGGGAGCTGTTTTTT,CASSVEPEAGELFF,TRBJ2-2,TRBV9,.,.
TGTGCCAGCTCACCTCCTAGTGCGGACGAGCAGTACTTC,CASSPPSADEQYF,TRBJ2-7,TRBV18,.,.
TGTGCCAGCAGTTACTGGGGGGTAAAGAACACTGAAGCTTTCTTT,CASSYWGVKNTEAFF,TRBJ1-1,TRBV6-2/TRBV6-3,.,.
TGTGCCAGCAGTAGGGGACTAGCGGTCTACAATGAGCAGTTCTTC,CASSRGLAVYNEQFF,TRBJ2-1,TRBV6-5,TRBD2,.
TGTGCCAGTAGTATTGATCGGGGGAGTTATGGCTACACCTTC,CASSIDRGSYGYTF,TRBJ1-2,TRBV19,.,.
TGTGCCAGCTCACCAGGCTTGGGGGAGCTGTTTTTT,CASSPGLGELFF,TRBJ2-2,TRBV18,.,.
TGTGCCAGCAGCCAGGTCCCCGCGAACACCGGGGAGCTGTTTTTT,CASSQVPANTGELFF,TRBJ2-2,TRBV7-6,.,.
TGTGCCAGCAGCCGGGACAGGGGCACAGATACGCAGTATTTT,CASSRDRGTDTQYF,TRBJ2-3,TRBV9,TRBD1,.
TGTGCCAGCAGTCCCCTGGGACAGGCGAACACTGAAGCTTTCTTT,CASSPLGQANTEAFF,TRBJ1-1,TRBV6-5,TRBD1,.
TGTGCCAGCAGTTACGGGGCGATCTCTGGAAACACCATATATTTT,CASSYGAISGNTIYF,TRBJ1-3,TRBV6-5,.,.
TGTGCCAGCTCACCACCGGGAGTCGGAGATCAGCCCCAGCATTTT,CASSPPGVGDQPQHF,TRBJ1-5,TRBV18,.,once
TGTGCCAGCTCACCTCCGGACAGGGTAAACACCGGGGAGCTGTTTTTT,CASSPPDRVNTGELFF,TRBJ2-2,TRBV18,TRBD1,.
TGTGCCAGCAGTCTAGCGGGACGTTCCACCTACGAGCAGTACTTC,CASSLAGRSTYEQYF,TRBJ2-7,TRBV27,TRBD2,few
TGTGCCAGCAGCCCCTTCGCGGGCGCCGGGGAGCTGTTTTTT,CASSPFAGAGELFF,TRBJ2-2,TRBV9,.,.
TGTGCCAGCAGTGTTCCGGGACAGGGCAACTATGGCTACACCTTC,CASSVPGQGNYGYTF,TRBJ1-2,TRBV2,TRBD1,.
TGTGCCAGTAGTACTAGGGGGAACACTGAAGCTTTCTTT,CASSTRGNTEAFF,TRBJ1-1,TRBV19,.,.
TGTGCCAGCAGCAGGGTGCACCATAATTCACCCCTCCACTTT,CASSRVHHNSPLHF,TRBJ1-6,TRBV6-5,.,.
TGTGCCAGCAGCCAGACGACAGGGGGTCTTAATGAAAAACTGTTTTTT,CASSQTTGGLNEKLFF,TRBJ1-4,TRBV16,TRBD1,.